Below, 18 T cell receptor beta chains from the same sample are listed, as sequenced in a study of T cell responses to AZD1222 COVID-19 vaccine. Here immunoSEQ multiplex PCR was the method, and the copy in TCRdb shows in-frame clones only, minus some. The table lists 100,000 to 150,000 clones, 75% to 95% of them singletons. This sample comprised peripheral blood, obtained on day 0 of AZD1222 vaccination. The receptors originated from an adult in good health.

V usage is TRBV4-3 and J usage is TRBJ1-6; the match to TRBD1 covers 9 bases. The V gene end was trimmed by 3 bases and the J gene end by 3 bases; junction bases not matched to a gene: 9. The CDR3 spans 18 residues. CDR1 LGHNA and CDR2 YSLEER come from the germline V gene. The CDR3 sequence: CASSQGPPGQGYNSPLHF. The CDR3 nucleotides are TGCGCCAGCAGCCAGGGACCTCCGGGACAGGGCTATAATTCACCCCTCCACTTT.

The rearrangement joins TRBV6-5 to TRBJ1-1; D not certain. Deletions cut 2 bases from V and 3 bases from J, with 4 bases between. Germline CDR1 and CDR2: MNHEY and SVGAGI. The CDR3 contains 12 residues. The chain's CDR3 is CASSYGDTEAFF. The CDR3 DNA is TGTGCCAGCAGTTACGGAGACACTGAAGCTTTCTTT.

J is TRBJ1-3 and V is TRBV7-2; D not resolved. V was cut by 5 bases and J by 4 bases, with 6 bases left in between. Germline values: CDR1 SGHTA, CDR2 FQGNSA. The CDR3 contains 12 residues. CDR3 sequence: CASSRGGNTIYF. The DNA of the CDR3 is TGTGCCAGCAGCCGGGGAGGAAACACCATATATTTT.

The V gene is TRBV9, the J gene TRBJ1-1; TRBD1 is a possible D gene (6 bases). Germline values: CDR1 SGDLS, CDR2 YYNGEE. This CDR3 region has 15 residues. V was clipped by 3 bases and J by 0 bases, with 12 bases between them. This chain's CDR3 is CASSGAGDMNTEAFF. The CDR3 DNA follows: TGTGCCAGCAGCGGAGCCGGGGACATGAACACTGAAGCTTTCTTT.

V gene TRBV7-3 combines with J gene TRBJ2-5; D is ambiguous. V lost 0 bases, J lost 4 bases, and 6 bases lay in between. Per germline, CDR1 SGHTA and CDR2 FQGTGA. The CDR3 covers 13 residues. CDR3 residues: CASSLTAGETQYF. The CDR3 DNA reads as TGTGCCAGCAGCTTAACCGCCGGAGAGACCCAGTACTTC.

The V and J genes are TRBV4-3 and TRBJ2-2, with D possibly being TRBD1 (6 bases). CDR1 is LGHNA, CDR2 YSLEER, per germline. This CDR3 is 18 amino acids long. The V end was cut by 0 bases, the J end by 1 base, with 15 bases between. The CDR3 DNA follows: TGCGCCAGCAGCCAAGATCTTTATGGGGGCAGGAACACCGGGGAGCTGTTTTTT. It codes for CASSQDLYGGRNTGELFF.

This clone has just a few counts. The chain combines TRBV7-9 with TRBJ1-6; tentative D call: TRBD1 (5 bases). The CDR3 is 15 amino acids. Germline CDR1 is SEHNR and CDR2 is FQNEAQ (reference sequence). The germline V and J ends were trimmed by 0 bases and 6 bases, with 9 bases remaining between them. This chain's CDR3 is CASSLASGVNSPLHF. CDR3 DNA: TGTGCCAGCAGCTTAGCGTCGGGGGTTAATTCACCCCTCCACTTT.

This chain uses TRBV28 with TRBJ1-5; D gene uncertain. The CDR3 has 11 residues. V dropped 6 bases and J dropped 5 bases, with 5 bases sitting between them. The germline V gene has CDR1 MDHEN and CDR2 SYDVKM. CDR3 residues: CASSYDQPQHF. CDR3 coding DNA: TGTGCCAGCAGCTACGATCAGCCCCAGCATTTT.

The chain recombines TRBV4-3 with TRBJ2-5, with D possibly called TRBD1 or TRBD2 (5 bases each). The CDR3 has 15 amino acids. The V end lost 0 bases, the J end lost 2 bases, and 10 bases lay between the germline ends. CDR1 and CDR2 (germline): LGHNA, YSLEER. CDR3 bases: TGCGCCAGCAGCCAAGATGTGGGGGTACAAGAGACCCAGTACTTC. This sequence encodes CASSQDVGVQETQYF.

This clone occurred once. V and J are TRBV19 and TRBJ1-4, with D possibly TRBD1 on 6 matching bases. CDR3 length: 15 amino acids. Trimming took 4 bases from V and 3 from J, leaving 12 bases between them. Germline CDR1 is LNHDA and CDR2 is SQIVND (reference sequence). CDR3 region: CASSRRDNSNEKLFF. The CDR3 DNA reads TGTGCCAGTAGTAGGCGGGACAACTCTAATGAAAAACTGTTTTTT.

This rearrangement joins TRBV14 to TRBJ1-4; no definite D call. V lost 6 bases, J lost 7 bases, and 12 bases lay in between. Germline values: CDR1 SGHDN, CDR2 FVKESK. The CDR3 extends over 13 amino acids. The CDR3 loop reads CASSPRNTEKLFF. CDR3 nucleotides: TGTGCCAGCAGTCCAAGAAACACTGAAAAACTGTTTTTT.

The CDR3 region is CASSFTQGIYEQYF. In DNA, the CDR3 is TGTGCCAGCAGCTTCACACAGGGGATTTACGAGCAGTACTTC. V gene TRBV5-6 combines with J gene TRBJ2-7, with TRBD1 matching over 7 bases. The CDR3 spans 14 residues. Looked up from germline, CDR1 is SGHDT and CDR2 is YYEEEE. Trimming at V came to 2 bases and at J to 4 bases, leaving 6 bases not matched to a gene.

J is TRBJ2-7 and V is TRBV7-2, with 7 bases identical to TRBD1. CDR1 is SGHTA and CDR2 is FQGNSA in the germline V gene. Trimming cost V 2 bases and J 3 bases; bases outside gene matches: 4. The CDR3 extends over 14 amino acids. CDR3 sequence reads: CASSLITGDYEQYF. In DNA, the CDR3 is TGTGCCAGCAGCTTAATCACAGGGGACTACGAGCAGTACTTC.

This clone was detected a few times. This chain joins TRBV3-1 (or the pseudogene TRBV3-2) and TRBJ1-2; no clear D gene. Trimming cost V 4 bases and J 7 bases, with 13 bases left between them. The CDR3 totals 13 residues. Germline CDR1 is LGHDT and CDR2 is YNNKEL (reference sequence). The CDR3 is CASSPGPEAGYTF. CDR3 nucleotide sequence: TGTGCCAGCAGCCCCGGGCCAGAGGCTGGCTACACCTTC.

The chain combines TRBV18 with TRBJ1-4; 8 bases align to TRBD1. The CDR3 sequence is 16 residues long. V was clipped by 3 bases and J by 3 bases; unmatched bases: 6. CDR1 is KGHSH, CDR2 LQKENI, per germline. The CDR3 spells CASSPRQGRANEKLFF. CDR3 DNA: TGTGCCAGCTCACCGCGACAGGGGAGAGCTAATGAAAAACTGTTTTTT.

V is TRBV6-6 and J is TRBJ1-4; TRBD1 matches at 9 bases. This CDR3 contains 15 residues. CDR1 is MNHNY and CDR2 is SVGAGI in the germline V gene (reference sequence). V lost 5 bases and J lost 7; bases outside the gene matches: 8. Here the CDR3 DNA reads TGTGCCAGCAGTAATCACAGGGGGCTTAGTGAAAAACTGTTTTTT. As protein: CASSNHRGLSEKLFF.

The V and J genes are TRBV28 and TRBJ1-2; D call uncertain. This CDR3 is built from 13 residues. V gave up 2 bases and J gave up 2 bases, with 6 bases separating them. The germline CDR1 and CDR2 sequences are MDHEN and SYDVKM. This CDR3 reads CASSLTGNYGYTF. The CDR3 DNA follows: TGTGCCAGCAGTTTAACGGGAAACTATGGCTACACCTTC.

DNA for the CDR3: TGTGCCAGCAGCCAAGACGTGGGCTTTTCGGCCGGGGAGCTGTTTTTT. This encodes CASSQDVGFSAGELFF. The chain joins TRBV3-1 (or the pseudogene TRBV3-2) to TRBJ2-2; D is unclear. Germline assignment: CDR1 LGHDT and CDR2 YNNKEL (reference sequence). This CDR3 spans 16 amino acids. The ends were cut back, 0 bases at V and 6 bases at J, with 14 bases in the middle.